This entry lists 19 T cell receptor beta chains sequenced from one sample in a study of blood T cell repertoires in COVID-19. Sequencing was performed with immunoSEQ multiplex PCR; in TCRdb, only in-frame clones are kept and a portion is missing. The sample lists a few hundred thousand clones, approximately 92% occurring once. The specimen sequenced was peripheral blood. Receptors were obtained from a woman in her twenties or thirties with COVID-19, enrolled during active disease.

CDR3 coding DNA: TGTGCCAGCAGGCAAGGGACTAGCGCACAAGAGACCCAGTACTTC. This translates into CASRQGTSAQETQYF. The chain employs TRBV6-5 and TRBJ2-5, with 10 positions matching TRBD2. The CDR3 covers 15 residues. J gave up 2 bases and V 6 bases, and 6 bases lay outside the gene matches. Germline V gives CDR1 MNHEY, CDR2 SVGAGI.

The rearrangement links TRBV5-5 to TRBJ2-2, with D possibly TRBD2 on 5 matching bases. Germline V gene lookup returns CDR1 SGHKS and CDR2 YYEKEE (reference sequence). Trimming left V 5 bases short and J 7 bases short, with 18 bases between. The CDR3 has 15 residues. CDR3: CASSTTGNFGGELFF. The CDR3 DNA sequence: TGTGCCAGCAGTACAACGGGAAATTTCGGCGGGGAGCTGTTTTTT.

V usage is TRBV10-2 and J usage is TRBJ1-1; possibly TRBD1 for D (5 bases). Trimming cost V 3 bases and J 5 bases, with 13 bases left between them. The CDR3 is 14 amino acids. In germline, CDR1 is WSHSY, CDR2 SAAADI. CDR3 residues: CASSEIGARTEAFF. The CDR3 bases are TGCGCCAGCAGTGAAATAGGGGCTCGGACTGAAGCTTTCTTT.

The genes are TRBV29-1 and TRBJ2-4; possible D gene TRBD2, 5 bases. Germline loops: CDR1 SQVTM, CDR2 ANQGSEA. The CDR3 runs to 13 residues. With 7 bases removed from V and 8 bases from J, the gap between germline ends came to 18 bases. Here the CDR3 DNA reads TGCAGCGCCGAGGGCAACAGTGGCTACATTCAGTACTTC. This sequence encodes CSAEGNSGYIQYF.

The V and J genes are TRBV15 and TRBJ2-2, with no clear D. Germline V gene data show CDR1 as LNHNV and CDR2 as YYDKDF (reference sequence). V gave up 1 base and J gave up 7 bases, with 7 bases separating them. The CDR3 covers 13 residues. CDR3 protein: CATSRVTYGELFF. CDR3 coding DNA: TGTGCCACCAGCAGAGTAACTTACGGGGAGCTGTTTTTT.

This sequence joins TRBV6-6 and TRBJ2-7; D possibly corresponds to TRBD2 (5 bases). The CDR3 is 15 residues long. Deletions cut 0 bases from V and 2 bases from J, with 11 bases between. The germline V gene encodes CDR1 MNHNY and CDR2 SVGAGI (reference sequence). The CDR3 is CASSYSWTPPYEQYF. CDR3 sequence (DNA): TGTGCCAGCAGTTACTCGTGGACTCCTCCCTACGAGCAGTACTTC.

The chain recombines TRBV15 with TRBJ2-7; TRBD2 might be the D (6 bases). Trimming shortened V by 3 bases and J by 0 bases, and 12 bases separated the two germline ends. Germline CDR1 and CDR2: LNHNV and YYDKDF (reference sequence). The CDR3 loop spans 15 amino acids. CDR3 bases: TGTGCCACCAGCAGGAAGCGGGCTAGCTCCTACGAGCAGTACTTC. Protein: CATSRKRASSYEQYF.

The V call is TRBV11-3, the J call TRBJ1-3; 7 nucleotides agree with TRBD1. The CDR3 consists of 15 residues. In germline, CDR1 is SGHNT, CDR2 YENEEA. J was trimmed by 4 bases and V by 5 bases; bases with no gene match: 8. The CDR3, as DNA: TGTGCCAGCAGCCAAGGGGGCGAAAGAGGAAACACCATATATTTT. It encodes CASSQGGERGNTIYF.

The chain recombines TRBV28 with TRBJ1-2, with D maybe TRBD1 (6 bases). The CDR3 runs to 14 residues. Germline CDR1 reads MDHEN; CDR2 reads SYDVKM. The ends were cut back, 6 bases at V and 1 base at J, with 12 bases in the middle. For the CDR3, the DNA is TGTGCCAGCAGCCGGACAGAGCTTAACTATGGCTACACCTTC. Its translation is CASSRTELNYGYTF.

The chain joins TRBV11-3 to TRBJ2-3; D gene uncertain. CDR3 size: 14 residues. CDR1 and CDR2 (germline): SGHNT, YENEEA. Trimming stripped 0 bases from V and 3 bases from J, with 7 bases between. The CDR3 DNA is TGTGCCAGCAGCTTAGAGGCCAGAACAGATACGCAGTATTTT. Residues: CASSLEARTDTQYF.

J is TRBJ2-7 and V is TRBV27, with D perhaps TRBD1 (6 bases). V shed 6 bases and J shed 3 bases, with 15 bases lying between them. In germline, CDR1 is MNHEY, CDR2 SMNVEV (reference sequence). The CDR3 runs 14 residues. In nucleotides, the CDR3 is TGTGCCAGCAGCTCCACAGGGAGAGGCTACGAGCAGTACTTC. Translation gives CASSSTGRGYEQYF.

The V gene is TRBV11-2, the J gene TRBJ2-1; possible D gene TRBD1, 7 bases. CDR3 length equals 14 residues. Trimming stripped 3 bases from V and 7 bases from J, with 13 bases between. The germline CDR1 and CDR2 sequences are SGHAT and FQNNGV. This CDR3 is CASSLLTGRNEQFF. The CDR3, as DNA: TGTGCCAGCAGCTTGTTGACAGGGAGGAATGAGCAGTTCTTC.

The genes are TRBV5-8 and TRBJ2-1; 9 bases align to TRBD1. V dropped 3 bases and J dropped 3; count of bases not matched to a gene: 4. CDR3 length: 15 amino acids. From germline, CDR1 is SGHTS and CDR2 YDEGEE. The CDR3 sequence: CASSWGQGHYNEQFF. The DNA of the CDR3 is TGTGCCAGCAGCTGGGGACAGGGTCACTACAATGAGCAGTTCTTC.

V gene TRBV27 combines with J gene TRBJ2-5, with 10 bases lining up with TRBD2. The CDR3 is 19 residues long. With V trimmed by 2 bases and J by 6 bases, 18 bases remained unmatched. Germline V lookup: CDR1 MNHEY, CDR2 SMNVEV (reference sequence). The CDR3 loop reads CASSLQGRAGGPVLKTQYF. CDR3 DNA sequence: TGTGCCAGCAGTTTACAGGGGCGAGCGGGAGGGCCGGTCTTGAAGACCCAGTACTTC.

This chain links TRBV28 with TRBJ1-1; D unresolved. The V and J ends lost 7 bases and 0 bases respectively, with 12 bases between them. The CDR3 length is 14 residues. CDR1 is MDHEN, CDR2 SYDVKM, per germline. The CDR3 sequence: CASTVGLMNTEAFF. The CDR3 nucleotides read TGTGCCAGCACCGTAGGACTGATGAACACTGAAGCTTTCTTT.

The chain has TRBV7-6 and TRBJ2-1, with a weak D call TRBD2 (5 bases). V lost 2 bases and J lost 3, with 11 bases in between. Germline V CDR1 and CDR2: SGHVS, FNYEAQ. The CDR3 contains 15 residues. The DNA for the CDR3 is TGTGCCAGCAGCTTAAACAGCGGTCACTACAATGAGCAGTTCTTC. The encoded protein is CASSLNSGHYNEQFF.

The CDR3 nucleotides read TGTGCCAGCAGCGTATTAGGGAGCGGGGGTTCCTACAATGAGCAGTTCTTC. Translated, it gives CASSVLGSGGSYNEQFF. The chain employs TRBV9 and TRBJ2-1; 8 bases map to TRBD2. Germline V gene sequence: CDR1 SGDLS, CDR2 YYNGEE. This CDR3 spans 17 amino acids. J gave up 1 base and V 1 base, and 7 bases lay outside the gene matches. Together with reference TRBV9 and TRBJ2-1, the CDR3 gives the full variable domain: DSGVTQTPKHLITATGQRVTLRCSPRSGDLSVYWYQQSLDQGLQFLIQYYNGEERAKGNILERFSAQQFPDLHSELNLSSLELGDSALYFCASSVLGSGGSYNEQFFGPGTRLTVL.

J is TRBJ1-2 and V is TRBV12-3 or TRBV12-4; TRBD1 aligns across 8 bases. V lost 6 bases and J lost 7; bases outside the gene matches: 4. CDR3 length equals 12 residues. The CDR3 here is CASRTGEAGYTF. The DNA for the CDR3 is TGTGCCAGCAGGACAGGGGAAGCTGGCTACACCTTC.

This clone has only a few counts. The rearrangement uses TRBV18 and TRBJ2-2; D is undetermined. With 2 bases removed from V and 4 bases from J, the gap between germline ends came to 5 bases. CDR1 and CDR2 (germline): KGHSH, LQKENI. The CDR3 spans 13 residues. The CDR3 here is CASSPISTGELFF. The CDR3 coding sequence is TGTGCCAGCTCACCAATCAGCACCGGGGAGCTGTTTTTT.